A single sample is the source of the 20 T cell receptor beta chains below, sequenced in a study of T cell responses to AZD1222 COVID-19 vaccine. The assay was immunoSEQ multiplex PCR, and TCRdb's table has in-frame clones only and misses some. The sample records about 92,000 clones, about 90% being singletons. The starting material was peripheral blood, obtained on day 0 of AZD1222 vaccination. The receptors come from an adult in good health.

This clone appeared once. This chain joins TRBV19 and TRBJ1-5; 8 bases match TRBD1. The germline gives CDR1 LNHDA, CDR2 SQIVND (reference sequence). Unmatched junction bases numbered 7, after V lost 3 bases and J lost 6 bases. The CDR3 consists of 15 residues. The CDR3 reads CASSISTGGGQPQHF. The CDR3 DNA reads as TGTGCCAGTAGTATTAGCACAGGGGGGGGTCAGCCCCAGCATTTT.

J is TRBJ2-5 and V is TRBV6-5; 11 positions agree with TRBD2. Germline V gene lookup returns CDR1 MNHEY and CDR2 SVGAGI. Germline trimming cut 2 bases from V and 4 bases from J; bases unmatched to any gene: 6. The length of the CDR3 is 16 residues. CDR3 bases: TGTGCCAGCAGTTACGGGACACTAGCGGGGGCAGAGACCCAGTACTTC. Protein sequence: CASSYGTLAGAETQYF.

The J gene is TRBJ2-7, the V gene TRBV5-1; 9 bases line up with TRBD1. V lost 2 bases to trimming and J lost 5 bases; unmatched junction nucleotides: 2. The germline V gene encodes CDR1 SGHRS and CDR2 YFSETQ. This CDR3 comprises 13 residues. The CDR3 loop reads CASSLQGAHEQYF. The CDR3 coding sequence is TGCGCCAGCAGCTTACAGGGGGCCCACGAGCAGTACTTC.

The genes are TRBV19 and TRBJ1-6, with D maybe TRBD1 (6 bases). Germline V gene data show CDR1 as LNHDA and CDR2 as SQIVND (reference sequence). The germline V and J ends were trimmed by 7 bases and 7 bases, with 14 bases remaining between them. CDR3 length: 14 residues. DNA of the CDR3: TGTGCCAGTAAGGGGGGACGGGGGAATTCACCCCTCCACTTT. Its translation is CASKGGRGNSPLHF. Together with reference TRBV19 and TRBJ1-6, the CDR3 gives the full variable domain: DGGITQSPKYLFRKEGQNVTLSCEQNLNHDAMYWYRQDPGQGLRLIYYSQIVNDFQKGDIAEGYSVSREKKESFPLTVTSAQKNPTAFYLCASKGGRGNSPLHFGNGTRLTVT.

V is TRBV27 and J is TRBJ2-5, with TRBD2 identical over 7 bases. V was clipped by 1 base and J by 5 bases; unmatched bases: 10. This CDR3 has 16 amino acids. Per the germline V gene, CDR1 is MNHEY and CDR2 is SMNVEV (reference sequence). CDR3: CASSLLGRGSGETQYF. The CDR3 coding sequence is TGTGCCAGCAGTTTATTGGGTCGCGGGAGCGGGGAGACCCAGTACTTC.

The chain recombines TRBV14 with TRBJ2-1; a possible D gene is TRBD1 (6 bases). This CDR3 region has 14 residues. Trimming shortened V by 4 bases and J by 4 bases, and 11 bases separated the two germline ends. CDR1 and CDR2 (germline): SGHDN, FVKESK. Here the CDR3 reads CASSPMTGYNEQFF. The CDR3 DNA is TGTGCCAGCAGCCCCATGACAGGTTACAATGAGCAGTTCTTC.

This rearrangement joins TRBV27 to TRBJ2-7; D is undetermined. Germline-derived CDR1 and CDR2 are MNHEY and SMNVEV (reference sequence). The CDR3 runs to 11 residues. The V end lost 8 bases, the J end lost 1 base, and 6 bases lay between the germline ends. CDR3: CASSSSYEQYF. CDR3 nucleotide sequence: TGTGCCAGCTCATCTTCCTACGAGCAGTACTTC.

The V gene is TRBV2, the J gene TRBJ2-5, with D perhaps TRBD1 (5 bases). CDR1 is SNHLY and CDR2 is FYNNEI in the germline V gene. Trimming removed 4 bases at V and 4 bases at J, with 13 bases between. This CDR3 contains 14 residues. The CDR3 nucleotides read TGTGCCAGCAGTGGACAGCTTAACCGAGAGACCCAGTACTTC. Its protein is CASSGQLNRETQYF.

The J gene is TRBJ2-7, the V gene TRBV7-3, with TRBD2 as a possible D gene (5 bases). There are 15 residues in the CDR3. The germline V gene has CDR1 SGHTA and CDR2 FQGTGA. V gave up 3 bases and J gave up 2 bases, with 14 bases separating them. The CDR3 loop is CASSFAPSGTYEQYF. DNA for the CDR3: TGTGCCAGCAGCTTTGCCCCCTCGGGGACCTACGAGCAGTACTTC.

V usage is TRBV30 and J usage is TRBJ1-5; no clear D. Trimming left V 2 bases short and J 3 bases short, with 11 bases between. This CDR3 is built from 14 residues. CDR1 GTSNPN and CDR2 SVGIG come from the germline V gene (reference sequence). The CDR3 nucleotides read TGTGCCTGGAGTAGAGGGTATGACAATCAGCCCCAGCATTTT. Protein sequence: CAWSRGYDNQPQHF.

V and J are TRBV5-3 and TRBJ1-5, with D unresolved. TRBV5-3 is sorted into the ORF group, with uncertain function. The CDR3 loop spans 11 amino acids. The V end was cut by 4 bases, the J end by 11 bases, with 10 bases between. CDR3 loop: CARSLKGAQHF. The DNA of the CDR3 is TGTGCCAGAAGCCTCAAGGGAGCCCAGCATTTT.

The CDR3 loop is CASSQDQRNSYNEQFF. The CDR3 DNA sequence: TGCGCCAGCAGCCAAGATCAGCGTAACTCCTACAATGAGCAGTTCTTC. The rearrangement joins TRBV4-1 to TRBJ2-1; D gene unclear. The CDR3 has 16 amino acids. V was cut by 0 bases and J by 0 bases, with 9 bases left in between. From germline, CDR1 is MGHRA and CDR2 YSYEKL.

The chain employs TRBV5-1 and TRBJ1-6; 8 bases are a match to TRBD1. Unmatched junction bases numbered 2, after V lost 0 bases and J lost 6 bases. CDR1 and CDR2 (germline): SGHRS, YFSETQ. The CDR3 loop spans 15 amino acids. The CDR3 nucleotides read TGCGCCAGCAGCTTGGTGGGACAGGCTAATTCACCCCTCCACTTT. Its translation is CASSLVGQANSPLHF. Full variable domain (missing parts from reference TRBV5-1 and TRBJ1-6): KAGVTQTPRYLIKTRGQQVTLSCSPISGHRSVSWYQQTPGQGLQFLFEYFSETQRNKGNFPGRFSGRQFSNSRSEMNVSTLELGDSALYLCASSLVGQANSPLHFGNGTRLTVT.

The chain couples TRBV5-1 to TRBJ2-3, with D possibly matching TRBD1 (5 bases). The ends were cut back, 1 base at V and 1 base at J, with 10 bases in the middle. The CDR3 spans 15 residues. Germline loops: CDR1 SGHRS, CDR2 YFSETQ. The CDR3 spells CASSLPRARTDTQYF. CDR3 in DNA: TGCGCCAGCAGCTTGCCCAGGGCTCGCACAGATACGCAGTATTTT.

CDR3 protein: CASRSPTKSTYEQYF. DNA for the CDR3: TGTGCCAGCAGGTCACCCACGAAATCCACCTACGAGCAGTACTTC. The chain carries TRBV27 and TRBJ2-7; no reliable D call. The ends were cut back, 6 bases at V and 2 bases at J, with 17 bases in the middle. CDR1 is MNHEY and CDR2 is SMNVEV in the germline V gene (reference sequence). CDR3 length: 15 amino acids.

V is TRBV7-3 and J is TRBJ2-2, with 7 bases matching TRBD2. Looked up from germline, CDR1 is SGHTA and CDR2 is FQGTGA. The CDR3 has 16 residues. V lost 5 bases to trimming and J lost 3 bases; unmatched junction nucleotides: 9. The CDR3 coding sequence is TGTGCCAGCAGCATTTCCTCGGGGGGTCACACCGGGGAGCTGTTTTTT. Translated, it gives CASSISSGGHTGELFF.

V and J are TRBV19 and TRBJ2-3; D is possibly TRBD1 (6 bases). With 4 bases removed from V and 4 bases from J, the gap between germline ends came to 15 bases. The germline V gene has CDR1 LNHDA and CDR2 SQIVND (reference sequence). The CDR3 totals 15 residues. CDR3 loop: CASSNGGEGADTQYF. CDR3 nucleotides: TGTGCCAGTAGTAATGGGGGAGAGGGGGCAGATACGCAGTATTTT.

V gene TRBV19 combines with J gene TRBJ2-3, with TRBD1 as a possible D gene (6 bases). V lost 0 bases and J 0 bases, leaving 7 bases between the germline ends. This CDR3 region has 15 residues. Germline lookup yields CDR1 LNHDA and CDR2 SQIVND (reference sequence). The CDR3 region is CASSIEGASTDTQYF. In DNA form, the CDR3 reads TGTGCCAGTAGTATAGAGGGGGCCAGCACAGATACGCAGTATTTT.

V usage is TRBV18 and J usage is TRBJ1-4; D not certain. The germline CDR1 and CDR2 sequences are KGHSH and LQKENI. This CDR3 spans 16 amino acids. V was trimmed by 3 bases and J by 0 bases, leaving 11 bases between them. This CDR3 is CASSPNDGATNEKLFF. The CDR3 DNA reads as TGTGCCAGCTCACCTAACGACGGAGCAACTAATGAAAAACTGTTTTTT.

V and J are TRBV10-3 and TRBJ1-2; 8 bases match TRBD1. Looked up from germline, CDR1 is ENHRY and CDR2 is SYGVKD. Trimming removed 4 bases from V and 4 bases from J; junction bases left unmatched: 8. CDR3 length: 15 amino acids. The DNA of the CDR3 is TGTGCCATCAGTGGTGGACAGGGAGGTAGCTATGGCTACACCTTC. Amino acid sequence: CAISGGQGGSYGYTF.